The sequence of this T cell receptor (beta chain) was determined in a study of blood T cell repertoires in COVID-19. Study in general: T cells, B-cell-depleted T cells, or PBMCs supplied cDNA or gDNA.

The table came from immunoSEQ multiplex PCR; TCRdb's copy has only in-frame clones and leaves some out. The table records over 85,000 clones, about 91% of them present only once. Losses at the gene ends were 5 bases for V and 4 bases for J; bases not matched to a gene: 9. The CDR3 is 15 amino acids. Germline V CDR1 and CDR2: SGHDN, FVKESK. This sequence originates from a man between 18 and 35 years old with acute or convalescent COVID-19. This rearrangement joins TRBV14 to TRBJ1-1; 8 bases agree with TRBD1. Sequencing was performed on peripheral blood. The CDR3 nucleotides read TGTGCCAGCAGCACCCGGACAGGGCTGGGCACTGAAGCTTTCTTT. It encodes CASSTRTGLGTEAFF.